This T cell receptor beta chain was observed in a study of CD8+ T cells in alopecia areata. Across the study: The percentage of affected scalp area served as the score of severity for treated patients.

The treatment was: oral pan-JAK inhibitor, 5-10 mg twice daily. Peripheral blood and lesional scalp punch biopsies were taken from alopecia areata patients. The V gene's germline CDR1 is SQVTM and CDR2 ANQGSEA. V gave up 4 bases and J gave up 0 bases, with 7 bases separating them. The CDR3 sequence is 12 residues long. cDNA reverse transcribed from extracted RNA served as the sequencing template. TCRdb's copy holds only in-frame clones and misses some; the assay was immunoSEQ multiplex PCR. The table shows over 250,000 clones, with 45% to 70% occurring only once. The rearrangement links TRBV29-1 to TRBJ2-7; D gene uncertain. The clonotype was recovered from a human donor with alopecia areata. Sequenced here: CD4+ T cells sorted from blood, sampled at roughly week 52, from a patient treated with tofacitinib. In DNA, the CDR3 is TGCAGCGTTGTGAGCAGCTCCTACGAGCAGTACTTC. Protein product: CSVVSSSYEQYF.